These T cell receptor beta chains were read from a single sample in a study of blood T cell repertoires in COVID-19. Data came from immunoSEQ multiplex PCR; TCRdb stores just in-frame clones and leaves some out. This table has 200,000 to 250,000 clones, nearly 90% appearing once. The sample consisted of peripheral blood. The receptors shown here come from a woman aged 40 to 50 who had recovered from COVID-19. The CDR3 runs from the conserved cysteine through the conserved F or W. A D gene is named only where the DNA matches it firmly. Clone size is given for some rows only: seen once, a few or many times, or a class if the clone is expanded.

V: TRBV28
D: TRBD1
J: TRBJ1-4
size: NA
DNA: TGTGCCAGCAGGGCCCAGGGGGCGCCTGAAAAACTGTTTTTT
CDR3: CASRAQGAPEKLFF

V: TRBV19
D: TRBD1
J: TRBJ1-1
size: NA
DNA: TGTGCCAGCGCACCACAGCAGGGGGCGGCTTTCTTT
CDR3: CASAPQQGAAFF

V: TRBV9
D: NA
J: TRBJ1-3
size: NA
DNA: TGTGCCAGCAGCGTAGGACAAACAGGGTACTCTGGAAACACCATATATTTT
CDR3: CASSVGQTGYSGNTIYF

V: TRBV7-2
D: TRBD2
J: TRBJ2-2
size: NA
DNA: TGTGCCAGCAGCTGGTCGGGACTAGCGGGGGAGCTGTTTTTT
CDR3: CASSWSGLAGELFF

V: TRBV7-9
D: TRBD1
J: TRBJ2-2
size: NA
DNA: TGTGCCAGCAGCTCGACCGGGGAGTGGACAGGGGGATCCGGGGAGCTGTTTTTT
CDR3: CASSSTGEWTGGSGELFF

V: TRBV28
D: NA
J: TRBJ1-4
size: NA
DNA: TGTGCCAGCAGTTTACTTAATGAAAAACTGTTTTTT
CDR3: CASSLLNEKLFF

V: TRBV6-6
D: TRBD1
J: TRBJ2-1
size: few
DNA: TGTGCCAGCAGTCTTCCCCGCGGACAGGGGGCCTATGAGCAGTTCTTC
CDR3: CASSLPRGQGAYEQFF

V: TRBV5-4
D: TRBD2
J: TRBJ2-1
size: NA
DNA: TGTGCCAGCAGCTTGGTAGCGGGGAAATACAATGAGCAGTTCTTC
CDR3: CASSLVAGKYNEQFF

V: TRBV5-1
D: TRBD2
J: TRBJ2-3
size: NA
DNA: TGCGCCAGCAGCTTATCTAGCGGGGAGGATACGCAGTATTTT
CDR3: CASSLSSGEDTQYF

V: TRBV7-2
D: TRBD2
J: TRBJ2-2
size: NA
DNA: TGTGCCAGCAGCTTAGTGCTAGCGGGGGGTACCGGGGAGCTGTTTTTT
CDR3: CASSLVLAGGTGELFF

V: TRBV2
D: NA
J: TRBJ2-4
size: NA
DNA: TGTGCCAGCAGGTCCCCGGGACATAAAAACATTCAGTACTTC
CDR3: CASRSPGHKNIQYF

V: TRBV29-1
D: TRBD1
J: TRBJ2-1
size: NA
DNA: TGCAGCGGCCGGAGTCCCAGGGGGTCCTACAATGAGCAGTTCTTC
CDR3: CSGRSPRGSYNEQFF

V: TRBV9
D: TRBD1
J: TRBJ1-5
size: NA
DNA: TGTGCCAGCAGCGTAATAAGGGGACAGGGCAGGCCCCAGCATTTT
CDR3: CASSVIRGQGRPQHF

V: TRBV28
D: NA
J: TRBJ1-2
size: NA
DNA: TGTGCCAGCAGTTTTTCCGGGAACTATGGCTACACCTTC
CDR3: CASSFSGNYGYTF

V: TRBV5-6
D: TRBD1
J: TRBJ1-2
size: few
DNA: TGTGCCAGCAGCGTTGACAGGGACATGGGCTACACCTTC
CDR3: CASSVDRDMGYTF

V: TRBV19
D: TRBD1
J: TRBJ2-3
size: NA
DNA: TGTGCCAGCAGCCGGGACAGGGGTACAGATACGCAGTATTTT
CDR3: CASSRDRGTDTQYF

V: TRBV6-6
D: TRBD2
J: TRBJ2-7
size: few
DNA: TGTGCCAGCAGCCGATCCCCCGGACTAGCGGGAGTAGGCGAGCAGTACTTC
CDR3: CASSRSPGLAGVGEQYF

V: TRBV30
D: NA
J: TRBJ1-6
size: once
DNA: TGTGCCTGGGGCGAGGCCAATTCACCCCTCCACTTT
CDR3: CAWGEANSPLHF

V: TRBV7-8
D: NA
J: TRBJ1-3
size: NA
DNA: TGTGCCAGCAGCTTATGGGTTGGGGGGGGAAACACCATATATTTT
CDR3: CASSLWVGGGNTIYF

V: TRBV19
D: NA
J: TRBJ1-4
size: NA
DNA: TGTGCCAGTAGTATCCACGGAGAGGGTGAAAAACTGTTTTTT
CDR3: CASSIHGEGEKLFF

V: TRBV2
D: NA
J: TRBJ2-3
size: NA
DNA: TGTGCCAGCAGTGAAGGGACTCGGGCAGGCGGATACGCAGATACGCAGTATTTT
CDR3: CASSEGTRAGGYADTQYF

V: TRBV6-5
D: NA
J: TRBJ2-3
size: NA
DNA: TGTGCCAGCAGGACTACAGGGTCGGACACAGATACGCAGTATTTT
CDR3: CASRTTGSDTDTQYF

V: TRBV7-3
D: NA
J: TRBJ2-3
size: few
DNA: TGTGCCAGCAGCTCCACCGAGGGTTCAGATACGCAGTATTTT
CDR3: CASSSTEGSDTQYF

V: TRBV19
D: TRBD2
J: TRBJ2-7
size: once
DNA: TGTGCCAGTAGTATCTCGAGCGGGAGAAGTCACGAGCAGTACTTC
CDR3: CASSISSGRSHEQYF

V: TRBV18
D: TRBD1
J: TRBJ2-3
size: NA
DNA: TGTGCCAGCTCACCAAGACAGGGTTACACAGATACGCAGTATTTT
CDR3: CASSPRQGYTDTQYF

V: TRBV7-9
D: NA
J: TRBJ1-2
size: NA
DNA: TGTGCCAGCCAGGATTCCCGGGGGGGTGGCTACACCTTC
CDR3: CASQDSRGGGYTF

V: TRBV9
D: NA
J: TRBJ1-2
size: NA
DNA: TGTGCCAGCAGCAACCCGGCTAACTATGGCTACACCTTC
CDR3: CASSNPANYGYTF

V: TRBV19
D: TRBD2
J: TRBJ2-7
size: NA
DNA: TGTGCCAGTAGTTCGGCGGGGGGGTCAAGACCCTACGAGCAGTACTTC
CDR3: CASSSAGGSRPYEQYF

V: TRBV7-2
D: NA
J: TRBJ1-3
size: NA
DNA: TGTGCCAGCAGCTTAGTCACCAGGGGCTCTGGAAACACCATATATTTT
CDR3: CASSLVTRGSGNTIYF

V: TRBV18
D: NA
J: TRBJ1-4
size: NA
DNA: TGTGCCAGCTCCCCCCAAACGAGGGAAAAACTGTTTTTT
CDR3: CASSPQTREKLFF

V: TRBV29-1
D: NA
J: TRBJ2-1
size: NA
DNA: TGCAGCGTTCGTTACAACAATGAGCAGTTCTTC
CDR3: CSVRYNNEQFF

V: TRBV9
D: TRBD1
J: TRBJ2-1
size: NA
DNA: TGTGCCAGCAGCCCAACAGGGGGCTCCTACAATGAGCAGTTCTTC
CDR3: CASSPTGGSYNEQFF

V: TRBV5-4
D: NA
J: TRBJ2-7
size: NA
DNA: TGTGCCACCCGAGGCCCCCTCTCCTACGAGCAGTACTTC
CDR3: CATRGPLSYEQYF

V: TRBV12-2
D: NA
J: TRBJ2-3
size: NA
DNA: TGTGAAACCTTGCGGGCTAGCACAGATACGCAGTATTTT
CDR3: CETLRASTDTQYF